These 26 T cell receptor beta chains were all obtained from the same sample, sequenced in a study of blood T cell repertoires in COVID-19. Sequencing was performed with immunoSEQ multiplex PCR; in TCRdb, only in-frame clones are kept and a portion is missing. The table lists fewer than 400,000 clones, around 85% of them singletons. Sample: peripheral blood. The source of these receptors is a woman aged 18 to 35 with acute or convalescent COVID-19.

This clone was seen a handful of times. DNA for the CDR3: TGCGCCAGCAGCCAAGTTGGGACAGGGATGGAAATGAACTATGGCTACACCTTC. It is translated as CASSQVGTGMEMNYGYTF. The V call is TRBV4-1, the J call TRBJ1-2; 9 bases agree with TRBD1. Germline V gives CDR1 MGHRA, CDR2 YSYEKL. After removal of 1 base from V and 2 bases from J, the junction contained 11 bases not matched to a gene. The CDR3 runs 18 residues.

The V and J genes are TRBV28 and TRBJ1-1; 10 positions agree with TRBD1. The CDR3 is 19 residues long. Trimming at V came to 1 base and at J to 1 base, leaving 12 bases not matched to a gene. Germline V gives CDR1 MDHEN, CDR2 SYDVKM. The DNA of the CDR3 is TGTGCCAGCAGTTTATTAACCGGACAGGGGGATGGACCGAACACTGAAGCTTTCTTT. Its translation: CASSLLTGQGDGPNTEAFF.

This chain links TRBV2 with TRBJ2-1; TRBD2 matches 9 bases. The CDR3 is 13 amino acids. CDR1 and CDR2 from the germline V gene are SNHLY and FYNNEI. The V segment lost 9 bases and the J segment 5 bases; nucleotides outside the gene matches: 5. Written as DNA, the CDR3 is TGTGCCAGGGGGGCTAGCGGGAACAATGAGCAGTTCTTC. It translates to CARGASGNNEQFF.

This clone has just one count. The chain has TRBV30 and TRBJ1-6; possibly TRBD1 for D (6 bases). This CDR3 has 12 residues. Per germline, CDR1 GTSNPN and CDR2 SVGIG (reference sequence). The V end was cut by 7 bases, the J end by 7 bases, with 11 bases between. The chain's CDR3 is CAFRTANSPLHF. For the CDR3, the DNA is TGTGCCTTCCGGACAGCAAATTCACCCCTCCACTTT. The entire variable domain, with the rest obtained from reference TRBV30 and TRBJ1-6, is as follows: SQTIHQWPATLVQPVGSPLSLECTVEGTSNPNLYWYRQAAGRGLQLLFYSVGIGQISSEVPQNLSASRPQDRQFILSSKKLLLSDSGFYLCAFRTANSPLHFGNGTRLTVT.

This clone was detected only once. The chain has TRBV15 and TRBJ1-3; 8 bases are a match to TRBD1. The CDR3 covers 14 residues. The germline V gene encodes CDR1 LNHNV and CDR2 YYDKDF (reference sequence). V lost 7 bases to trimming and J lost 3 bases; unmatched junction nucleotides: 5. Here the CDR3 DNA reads TGTGCCACCACGGCAACAGGGGGTGGAAACACCATATATTTT. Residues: CATTATGGGNTIYF.

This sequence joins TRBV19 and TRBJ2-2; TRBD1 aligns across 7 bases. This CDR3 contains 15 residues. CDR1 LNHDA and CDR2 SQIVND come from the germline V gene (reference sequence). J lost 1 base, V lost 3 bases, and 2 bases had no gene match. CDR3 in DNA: TGTGCCAGTAGTATCCAGGGGGTGAACACCGGGGAGCTGTTTTTT. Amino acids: CASSIQGVNTGELFF.

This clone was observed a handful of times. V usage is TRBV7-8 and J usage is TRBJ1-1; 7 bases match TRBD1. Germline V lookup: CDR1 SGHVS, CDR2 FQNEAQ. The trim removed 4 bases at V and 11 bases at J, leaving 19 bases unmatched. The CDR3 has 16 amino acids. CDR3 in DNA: TGTGCCAGCAGCTCCACTTTGACAGGGACACAAATTGAGGCTTTCTTT. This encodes CASSSTLTGTQIEAFF.

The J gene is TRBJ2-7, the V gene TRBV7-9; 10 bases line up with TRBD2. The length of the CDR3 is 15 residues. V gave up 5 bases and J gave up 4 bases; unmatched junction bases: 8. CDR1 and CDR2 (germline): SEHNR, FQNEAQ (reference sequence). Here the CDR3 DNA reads TGTGCCAGCAGCGAAGGGACTAGCGACGGGTACGAGCAGTACTTC. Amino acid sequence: CASSEGTSDGYEQYF.

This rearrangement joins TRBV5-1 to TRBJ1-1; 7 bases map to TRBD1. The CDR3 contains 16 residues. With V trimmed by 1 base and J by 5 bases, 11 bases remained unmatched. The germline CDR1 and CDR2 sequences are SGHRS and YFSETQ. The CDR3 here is CASSLSPQGGETEAFF. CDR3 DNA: TGCGCCAGCAGCTTGTCCCCCCAGGGGGGTGAGACTGAAGCTTTCTTT.

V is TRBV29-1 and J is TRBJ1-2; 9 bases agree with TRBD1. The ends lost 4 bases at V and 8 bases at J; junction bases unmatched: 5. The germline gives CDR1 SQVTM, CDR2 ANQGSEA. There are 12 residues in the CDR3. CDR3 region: CSVGGQGPGYTF. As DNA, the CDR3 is TGCAGCGTTGGCGGACAGGGGCCGGGCTACACCTTC.

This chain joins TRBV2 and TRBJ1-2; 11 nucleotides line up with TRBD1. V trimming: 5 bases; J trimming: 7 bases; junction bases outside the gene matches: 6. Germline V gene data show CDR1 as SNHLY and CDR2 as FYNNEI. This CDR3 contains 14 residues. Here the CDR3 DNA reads TGTGCCAGCAGTCGGGACAGGGGGGATTCTGGCTACACCTTC. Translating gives CASSRDRGDSGYTF.

CDR3 in amino acids: CASNRDRNTEAFF. The CDR3 DNA follows: TGTGCCAGCAATCGGGACAGGAACACTGAAGCTTTCTTT. The chain couples TRBV6-6 to TRBJ1-1; 7 nucleotides line up with TRBD1. Losses at the gene ends were 7 bases for V and 1 base for J; bases not matched to a gene: 3. The CDR3 contains 13 residues. The germline CDR1 and CDR2 sequences are MNHNY and SVGAGI (reference sequence).

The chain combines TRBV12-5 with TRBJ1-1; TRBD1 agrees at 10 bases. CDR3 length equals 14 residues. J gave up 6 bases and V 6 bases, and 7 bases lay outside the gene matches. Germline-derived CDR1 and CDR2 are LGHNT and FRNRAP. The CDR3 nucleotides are TGTGCTAGTGGGACGGGACAGGGGCACTCTGAAGCTTTCTTT. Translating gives CASGTGQGHSEAFF.

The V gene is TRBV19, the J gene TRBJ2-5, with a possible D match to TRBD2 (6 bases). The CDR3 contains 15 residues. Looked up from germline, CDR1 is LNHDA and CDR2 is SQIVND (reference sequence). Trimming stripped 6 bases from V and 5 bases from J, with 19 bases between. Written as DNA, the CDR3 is TGTGCCAGTAGCTCCCGGGGTGTAGGAGGGGAGACCCAGTACTTC. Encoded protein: CASSSRGVGGETQYF.

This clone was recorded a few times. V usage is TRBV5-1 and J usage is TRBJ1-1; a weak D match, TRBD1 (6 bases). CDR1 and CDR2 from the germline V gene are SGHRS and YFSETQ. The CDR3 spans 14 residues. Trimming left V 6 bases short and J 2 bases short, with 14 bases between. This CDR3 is CASNNHRVNTEAFF. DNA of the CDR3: TGCGCCAGCAACAATCACAGGGTCAACACTGAAGCTTTCTTT.

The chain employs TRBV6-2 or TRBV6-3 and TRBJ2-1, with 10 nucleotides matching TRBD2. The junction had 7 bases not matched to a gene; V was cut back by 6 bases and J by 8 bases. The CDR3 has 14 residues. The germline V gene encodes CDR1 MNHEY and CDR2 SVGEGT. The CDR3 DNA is TGTGCCAGCAGCAGCGGGAGGGCTCCGGATGAGCAGTTCTTC. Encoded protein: CASSSGRAPDEQFF.

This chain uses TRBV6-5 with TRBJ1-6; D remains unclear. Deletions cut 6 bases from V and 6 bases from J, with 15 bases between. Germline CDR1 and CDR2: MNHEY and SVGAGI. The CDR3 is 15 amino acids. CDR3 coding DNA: TGTGCCAGCAGCCACCGCCTAGGGAGTAATTCACCCCTCCACTTT. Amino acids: CASSHRLGSNSPLHF.

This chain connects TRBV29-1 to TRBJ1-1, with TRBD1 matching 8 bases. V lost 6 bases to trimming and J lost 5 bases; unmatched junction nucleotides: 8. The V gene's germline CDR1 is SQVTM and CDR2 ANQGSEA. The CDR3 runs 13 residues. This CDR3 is CSVQGVGWTEAFF. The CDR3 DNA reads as TGCAGCGTACAGGGGGTTGGTTGGACTGAAGCTTTCTTT.

CDR3 nucleotides: TGCAGCGCCGGGACTGAAACTGAAGCTTTCTTT. It codes for CSAGTETEAFF. The rearrangement links TRBV29-1 to TRBJ1-1; D might be TRBD1 (5 bases). The V end was cut by 7 bases, the J end by 5 bases, with 11 bases between. The CDR3 has 11 amino acids. Looked up from germline, CDR1 is SQVTM and CDR2 is ANQGSEA. The variable domain in full, with the rest retrieved from reference TRBV29-1 and TRBJ1-1, is SAVISQKPSRDICQRGTSLTIQCQVDSQVTMMFWYRQQPGQSLTLIATANQGSEATYESGFVIDKFPISRPNLTFSTLTVSNMSPEDSSIYLCSAGTETEAFFGQGTRLTVV.

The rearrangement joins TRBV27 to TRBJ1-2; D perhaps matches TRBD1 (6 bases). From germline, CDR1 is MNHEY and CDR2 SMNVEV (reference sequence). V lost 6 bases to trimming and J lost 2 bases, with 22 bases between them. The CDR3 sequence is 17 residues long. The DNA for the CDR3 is TGTGCCAGCAGACTCGCAGGGTGGGACACCCTGAACTATGGCTACACCTTC. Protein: CASRLAGWDTLNYGYTF.

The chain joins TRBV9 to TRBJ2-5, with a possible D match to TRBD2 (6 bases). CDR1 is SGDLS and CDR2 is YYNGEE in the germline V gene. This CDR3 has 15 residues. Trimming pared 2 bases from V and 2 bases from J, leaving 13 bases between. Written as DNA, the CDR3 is TGTGCCAGCAGCGTGGCTGGGGGGAGGCAAGAGACCCAGTACTTC. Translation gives CASSVAGGRQETQYF.

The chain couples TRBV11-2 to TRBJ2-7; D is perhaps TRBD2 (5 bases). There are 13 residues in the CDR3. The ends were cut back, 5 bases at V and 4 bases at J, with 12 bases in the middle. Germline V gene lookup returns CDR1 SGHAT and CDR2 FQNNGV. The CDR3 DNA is TGTGCCAGCAGCCAGAGCGGCCATTACGAGCAGTACTTC. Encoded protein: CASSQSGHYEQYF.

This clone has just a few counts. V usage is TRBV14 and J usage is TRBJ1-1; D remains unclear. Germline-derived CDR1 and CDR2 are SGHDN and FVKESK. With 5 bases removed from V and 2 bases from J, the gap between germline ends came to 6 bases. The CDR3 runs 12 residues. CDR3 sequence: CASSFINTEAFF. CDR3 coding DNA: TGTGCCAGCAGCTTTATTAACACTGAAGCTTTCTTT.

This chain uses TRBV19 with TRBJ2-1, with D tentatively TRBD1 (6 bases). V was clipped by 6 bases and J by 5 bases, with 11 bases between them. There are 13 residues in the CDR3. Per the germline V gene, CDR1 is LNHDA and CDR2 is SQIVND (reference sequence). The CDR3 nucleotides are TGTGCCAGTAGCAGGGGACGAAACAATGAGCAGTTCTTC. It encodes CASSRGRNNEQFF.

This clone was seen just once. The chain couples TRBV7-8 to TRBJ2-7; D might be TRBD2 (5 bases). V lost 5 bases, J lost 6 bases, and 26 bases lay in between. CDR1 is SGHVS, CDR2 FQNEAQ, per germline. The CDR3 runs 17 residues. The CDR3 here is CASSPFYSVPQFAEQYF. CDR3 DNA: TGTGCCAGCAGCCCGTTCTATAGCGTGCCTCAATTCGCCGAGCAGTACTTC.

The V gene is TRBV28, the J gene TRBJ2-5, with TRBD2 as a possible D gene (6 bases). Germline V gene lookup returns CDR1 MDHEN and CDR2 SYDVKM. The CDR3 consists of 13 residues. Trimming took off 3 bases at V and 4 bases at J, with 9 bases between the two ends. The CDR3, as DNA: TGTGCCAGCAGTTTGTGGGGAGGAGAGACCCAGTACTTC. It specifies CASSLWGGETQYF.